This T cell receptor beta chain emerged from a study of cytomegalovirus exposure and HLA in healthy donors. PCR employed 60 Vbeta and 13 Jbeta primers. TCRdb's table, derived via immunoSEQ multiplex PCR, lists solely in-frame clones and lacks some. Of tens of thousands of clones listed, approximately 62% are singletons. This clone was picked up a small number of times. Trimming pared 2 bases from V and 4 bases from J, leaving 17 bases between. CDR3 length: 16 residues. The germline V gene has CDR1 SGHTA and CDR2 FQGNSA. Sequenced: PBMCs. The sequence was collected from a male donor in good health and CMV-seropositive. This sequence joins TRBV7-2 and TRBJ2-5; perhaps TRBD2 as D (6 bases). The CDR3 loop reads CASSLPRGSLGETQYF. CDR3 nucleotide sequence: TGTGCCAGCAGCTTACCTCGGGGGAGTCTGGGAGAGACCCAGTACTTC.